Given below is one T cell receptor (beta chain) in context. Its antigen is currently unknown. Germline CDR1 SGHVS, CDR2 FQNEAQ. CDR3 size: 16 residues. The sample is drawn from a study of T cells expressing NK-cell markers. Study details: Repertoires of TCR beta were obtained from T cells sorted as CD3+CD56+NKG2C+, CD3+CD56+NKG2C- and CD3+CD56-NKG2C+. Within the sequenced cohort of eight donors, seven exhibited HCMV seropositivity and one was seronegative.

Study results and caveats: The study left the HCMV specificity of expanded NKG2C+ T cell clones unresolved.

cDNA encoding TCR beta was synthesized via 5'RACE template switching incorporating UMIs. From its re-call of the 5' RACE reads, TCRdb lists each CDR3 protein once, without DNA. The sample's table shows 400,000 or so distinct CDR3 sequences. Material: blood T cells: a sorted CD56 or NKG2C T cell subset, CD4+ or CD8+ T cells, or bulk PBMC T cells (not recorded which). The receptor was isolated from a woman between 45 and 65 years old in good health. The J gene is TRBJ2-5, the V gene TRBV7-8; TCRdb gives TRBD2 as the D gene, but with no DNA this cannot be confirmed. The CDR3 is CASSPRVAATQETQYF. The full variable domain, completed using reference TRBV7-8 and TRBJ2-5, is GAGVSQSPRYKVAKRGQDVALRCDPISGHVSLFWYQQALGQGPEFLTYFQNEAQLDKSGLPSDRFFAERPEGSVSTLKIQRTQQEDSAVYLCASSPRVAATQETQYFGPGTRLLVL.